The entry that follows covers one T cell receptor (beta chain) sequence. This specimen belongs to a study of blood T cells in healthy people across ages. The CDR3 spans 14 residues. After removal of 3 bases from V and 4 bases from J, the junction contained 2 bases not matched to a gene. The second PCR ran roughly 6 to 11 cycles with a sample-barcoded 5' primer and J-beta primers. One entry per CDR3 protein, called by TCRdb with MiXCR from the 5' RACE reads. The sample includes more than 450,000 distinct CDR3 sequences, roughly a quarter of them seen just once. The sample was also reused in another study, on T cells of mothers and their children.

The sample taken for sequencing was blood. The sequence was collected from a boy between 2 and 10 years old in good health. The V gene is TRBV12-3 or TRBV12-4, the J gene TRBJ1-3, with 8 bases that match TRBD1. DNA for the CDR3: TGTGCCAGCAGTTTTAGGACAGGGGGAAACACCATATATTTT. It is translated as CASSFRTGGNTIYF.